This TCR beta chain was recorded in a study of blood T cell repertoires in COVID-19. Libraries were prepared by immunoSEQ multiplex PCR; TCRdb keeps only in-frame clonotypes and omits some of them. The sample carries 400,000 to 500,000 clones, around 87% recorded once. The specimen sequenced was PBMCs or T cells enriched from blood (not recorded which). The clonotype comes from a woman in her thirties or forties who had recovered from COVID-19.

This CDR3 reads CASSFGGLAGLQETQYF. As DNA, the CDR3 is TGTGCCAGCAGCTTTGGTGGACTAGCGGGACTCCAAGAGACCCAGTACTTC. This sequence joins TRBV5-6 and TRBJ2-5; TRBD2 matches 12 bases. This CDR3 is built from 17 residues. Germline V gives CDR1 SGHDT, CDR2 YYEEEE. Trimming took 2 bases from V and 1 from J; bases not matched to a gene: 6.